The next 24 T cell receptor beta chains were all read from a single sample in a study of blood T cell repertoires in COVID-19. Measured with immunoSEQ multiplex PCR; TCRdb has only the in-frame clones, and not every one. The sample records 500,000 to 600,000 clones, approximately 91% being singletons. The material sequenced was peripheral blood. The receptors come from a woman aged 45-65 years with COVID-19, enrolled during active disease.

The chain couples TRBV6-6 to TRBJ2-7, with 10 bases aligning to TRBD2. Germline loops: CDR1 MNHNY, CDR2 SVGAGI (reference sequence). The CDR3 is 17 residues long. After removal of 5 bases from V and 1 base from J, the junction contained 11 bases not matched to a gene. CDR3: CASSLLQLAGYSYEQYF. The CDR3 DNA follows: TGTGCCAGCAGTCTATTACAACTAGCGGGGTATTCCTACGAGCAGTACTTC.

The chain has TRBV5-1 and TRBJ1-1; 8 nucleotides align to TRBD1. The CDR3 is 14 residues long. The trim removed 3 bases at V and 0 bases at J, leaving 1 base unmatched. Germline CDR1 SGHRS, CDR2 YFSETQ. This CDR3 reads CASSSGGMNTEAFF. CDR3 bases: TGCGCCAGCAGCTCAGGGGGCATGAACACTGAAGCTTTCTTT.

This chain uses TRBV6-5 with TRBJ1-2; D not resolved. Germline CDR1 MNHEY, CDR2 SVGAGI. V shed 6 bases and J shed 6 bases, with 8 bases lying between them. The CDR3 covers 11 residues. The CDR3 nucleotides read TGTGCCAGCAGGGGGAGAAATGGCTACACCTTC. The encoded protein is CASRGRNGYTF.

The chain recombines TRBV9 with TRBJ2-3; D remains ambiguous. Germline CDR1 reads SGDLS; CDR2 reads YYNGEE. V lost 2 bases to trimming and J lost 6 bases, with 4 bases between them. The CDR3 has 11 amino acids. CDR3 sequence: CASSVGDTQYF. The CDR3 DNA reads TGTGCCAGCAGCGTCGGGGATACGCAGTATTTT.

The chain is built from TRBV5-6 and TRBJ1-1, with D uncertain. The CDR3 is 15 amino acids. CDR1 is SGHDT, CDR2 YYEEEE, per germline. V lost 0 bases and J 1 base, leaving 10 bases between the germline ends. As DNA, the CDR3 is TGTGCCAGCAGCTTGGGGCCGAGACAGAACACTGAAGCTTTCTTT. It is translated as CASSLGPRQNTEAFF.

CDR3 sequence: CASSQLDTYEAFF. Written as DNA, the CDR3 is TGCGCCAGCAGCCAATTAGACACCTATGAAGCTTTCTTT. V is TRBV4-1 and J is TRBJ1-1; D gene uncertain. The V gene's germline CDR1 is MGHRA and CDR2 YSYEKL. The CDR3 length is 13 residues. The V end was cut by 2 bases, the J end by 7 bases, with 11 bases between.

This clone turned up a few times. The sample has other DNA sequences that encode this CDR3 too. V and J are TRBV10-3 and TRBJ2-7; 10 nucleotides agree with TRBD1. With V trimmed by 6 bases and J by 2 bases, 4 bases remained unmatched. Per germline, CDR1 ENHRY and CDR2 SYGVKD. The CDR3 is 14 residues long. The CDR3: CAISPGQGPYEQYF. The CDR3 coding sequence is TGTGCCATCAGCCCGGGACAGGGGCCCTACGAGCAGTACTTC.

This chain links TRBV4-2 with TRBJ1-1; D not certain. The CDR3 covers 14 residues. The V gene lost 0 bases and the J gene lost 1 base, with 6 bases spanning the gap. Germline V gives CDR1 LGHNA, CDR2 YNFKEQ. CDR3 in amino acids: CASSQEISNTEAFF. The CDR3 DNA follows: TGTGCCAGCAGCCAAGAAATATCGAACACTGAAGCTTTCTTT.

V and J are TRBV6-6 and TRBJ2-7; D might be TRBD1 (5 bases). The CDR3 covers 12 residues. V gave up 5 bases and J gave up 6 bases, with 11 bases separating them. Germline V gives CDR1 MNHNY, CDR2 SVGAGI (reference sequence). The CDR3 is CASSQDRPEQYF. In DNA, the CDR3 is TGTGCCAGCAGTCAAGACAGACCCGAGCAGTACTTC.

The chain couples TRBV15 to TRBJ2-3; weak D call: TRBD2 (5 bases). The V gene's germline CDR1 is LNHNV and CDR2 YYDKDF (reference sequence). There are 15 residues in the CDR3. V gave up 0 bases and J gave up 3 bases, with 10 bases separating them. The DNA for the CDR3 is TGTGCCACCAGCAGAGATACGGGGAGTACAGATACGCAGTATTTT. Translation gives CATSRDTGSTDTQYF. The full variable domain, in which reference TRBV15 and TRBJ2-3 provide the parts outside the CDR3, is DAMVIQNPRYQVTQFGKPVTLSCSQTLNHNVMYWYQQKSSQAPKLLFHYYDKDFNNEADTPDNFQSRRPNTSFCFLDIRSPGLGDTAMYLCATSRDTGSTDTQYFGPGTRLTVL.

The rearrangement joins TRBV18 to TRBJ2-7; 7 positions match TRBD1. Germline CDR1 KGHSH, CDR2 LQKENI. V shed 1 base and J 2 bases; nucleotides not matched to a gene: 20. This CDR3 is built from 20 residues. CDR3 protein: CASSPLRTAPLDDRAYEQYF. The CDR3 DNA sequence: TGTGCCAGCTCACCACTGCGGACAGCTCCCCTGGACGACAGGGCCTACGAGCAGTACTTC.

This sequence joins TRBV6-5 and TRBJ2-1; tentatively, D is TRBD1 (6 bases). CDR3 length: 14 residues. V was trimmed by 6 bases and J by 6 bases, leaving 15 bases between them. Germline values: CDR1 MNHEY, CDR2 SVGAGI. CDR3 nucleotides: TGTGCCAGCAGCCCGGGACACACCACCAATGAGCAGTTCTTC. It codes for CASSPGHTTNEQFF.

The rearrangement joins TRBV5-6 to TRBJ2-3; no definite D call. This CDR3 has 15 residues. Trimming left V 0 bases short and J 2 bases short, with 10 bases between. Germline V gene data show CDR1 as SGHDT and CDR2 as YYEEEE. The CDR3 DNA sequence: TGTGCCAGCAGCTTGGGGTCAGGATCCACAGATACGCAGTATTTT. This gives the protein CASSLGSGSTDTQYF.

This clone was found once. V usage is TRBV10-3 and J usage is TRBJ2-1; TRBD1 matches 9 bases. The germline CDR1 and CDR2 sequences are ENHRY and SYGVKD. The trim removed 2 bases at V and 4 bases at J, leaving 12 bases unmatched. This CDR3 comprises 18 residues. CDR3 nucleotide sequence: TGTGCCATCAGTGAGGCACTATTACAGGGGGCCCGTTACAATGAGCAGTTCTTC. The encoded protein is CAISEALLQGARYNEQFF.

The count of this clone is one. V gene TRBV18 combines with J gene TRBJ2-1; 10 positions match TRBD2. Germline CDR1 and CDR2: KGHSH and LQKENI. This CDR3 contains 18 residues. Trimming cost V 2 bases and J 2 bases; bases outside gene matches: 9. This chain's CDR3 is CASSPSASGGVTYNEQFF. The CDR3 DNA reads TGTGCCAGCTCACCATCGGCGAGCGGGGGGGTCACCTACAATGAGCAGTTCTTC.

This rearrangement joins TRBV18 to TRBJ1-1; D is unclear. The CDR3 totals 15 residues. CDR1 is KGHSH and CDR2 is LQKENI in the germline V gene. The V and J ends lost 3 bases and 1 base respectively, with 12 bases between them. This CDR3 reads CASSPNSQSNTEAFF. CDR3 sequence (DNA): TGTGCCAGCTCACCTAATTCCCAGTCGAACACTGAAGCTTTCTTT.

The chain uses TRBV6-5 and TRBJ2-5, with 8 positions matching TRBD2. V gave up 1 base and J gave up 1 base; unmatched junction bases: 5. Per the germline V gene, CDR1 is MNHEY and CDR2 is SVGAGI. The CDR3 loop spans 16 amino acids. In nucleotides, the CDR3 is TGTGCCAGCAGTTACTATTCCAGCGGGGGCCAAGAGACCCAGTACTTC. Its protein is CASSYYSSGGQETQYF.

V and J are TRBV7-3 and TRBJ1-1; 9 positions agree with TRBD1. Trimming removed 1 base from V and 1 base from J; junction bases left unmatched: 1. CDR1 and CDR2 (germline): SGHTA, FQGTGA. The CDR3 is 15 residues long. CDR3 sequence reads: CASSLMDRGNTEAFF. The CDR3 DNA is TGTGCCAGCAGCTTAATGGACAGGGGGAACACTGAAGCTTTCTTT.

The rearrangement links TRBV18 to TRBJ1-4; perhaps TRBD1 as D (6 bases). This CDR3 has 16 residues. The ends were cut back, 3 bases at V and 8 bases at J, with 19 bases in the middle. Germline-derived CDR1 and CDR2 are KGHSH and LQKENI. CDR3 residues: CASSPPLGGLKEKLFF. CDR3 coding DNA: TGTGCCAGCTCACCCCCCTTGGGGGGGCTTAAAGAAAAACTGTTTTTT.

The chain combines TRBV19 with TRBJ2-6, with 7 bases fitting TRBD1. Germline-derived CDR1 and CDR2 are LNHDA and SQIVND (reference sequence). This CDR3 contains 17 residues. V lost 4 bases and J lost 1; bases outside the gene matches: 7. The CDR3 DNA is TGTGCCAGTAGTAGGGACAGTTACCCGTCTGGGGCCAACGTCCTGACTTTC. Protein sequence: CASSRDSYPSGANVLTF.

The V call is TRBV10-3, the J call TRBJ1-2, with TRBD1 as a possible D gene (6 bases). V dropped 6 bases and J dropped 2 bases, with 10 bases sitting between them. The CDR3 has 13 amino acids. Germline V gene data show CDR1 as ENHRY and CDR2 as SYGVKD. In DNA, the CDR3 is TGTGCCATCAGCGGCGACAGGAACTATGGCTACACCTTC. Its translation: CAISGDRNYGYTF.

This clone was picked up one time. This chain connects TRBV20-1 to TRBJ1-2; D not resolved. This CDR3 is built from 9 residues. V was pared by 6 bases and J by 7 bases, with 6 bases between. Germline CDR1 reads DFQATT; CDR2 reads SNEGSKA (reference sequence). Here the CDR3 DNA reads TGCAGTGCGTCTTTTGGCTACACCTTC. Its translation is CSASFGYTF.

V and J are TRBV6-4 and TRBJ1-6; tentatively, D is TRBD1 (6 bases). CDR1 and CDR2 from the germline V gene are MRHNA and SNTAGT. The CDR3 has 14 residues. V lost 3 bases, J lost 6 bases, and 9 bases lay in between. CDR3 residues: CASSEDSFNSPLHF. In nucleotides, the CDR3 is TGTGCCAGCAGTGAGGACAGTTTTAATTCACCCCTCCACTTT.

The rearrangement uses TRBV6-5 and TRBJ2-1, with D possibly TRBD2 on 5 matching bases. Germline values: CDR1 MNHEY, CDR2 SVGAGI. V lost 8 bases to trimming and J lost 3 bases, with 8 bases between them. This CDR3 is built from 12 residues. The CDR3 DNA reads as TGTGCCAGCGGACGGGGCTACAATGAGCAGTTCTTC. Translating gives CASGRGYNEQFF.